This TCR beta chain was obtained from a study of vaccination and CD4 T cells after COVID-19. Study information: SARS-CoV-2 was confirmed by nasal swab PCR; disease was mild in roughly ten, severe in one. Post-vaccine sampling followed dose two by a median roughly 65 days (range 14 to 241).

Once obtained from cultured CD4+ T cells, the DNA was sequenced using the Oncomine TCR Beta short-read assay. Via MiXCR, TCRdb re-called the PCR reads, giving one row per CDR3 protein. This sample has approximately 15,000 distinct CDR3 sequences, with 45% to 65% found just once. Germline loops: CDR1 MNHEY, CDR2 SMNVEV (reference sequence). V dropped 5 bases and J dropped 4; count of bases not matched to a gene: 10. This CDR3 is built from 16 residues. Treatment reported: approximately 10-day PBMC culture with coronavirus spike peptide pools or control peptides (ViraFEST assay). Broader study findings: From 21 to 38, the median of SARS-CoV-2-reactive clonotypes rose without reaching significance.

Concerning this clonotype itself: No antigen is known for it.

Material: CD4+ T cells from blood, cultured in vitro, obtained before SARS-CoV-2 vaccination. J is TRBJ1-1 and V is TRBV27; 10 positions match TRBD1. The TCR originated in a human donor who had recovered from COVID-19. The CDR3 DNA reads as TGTGCCAGCAGTCCCGGGACAGGGGTGATGGTCACTGAAGCTTTCTTT. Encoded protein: CASSPGTGVMVTEAFF.